A selection of T cell receptor beta chains follows, all from one sample in a study of human T cells and chemical hapten exposure. MiXCR, applied by TCRdb to the RACE reads, yields one record per CDR3 protein. The top ten clones hold approximately 5.4% of a sample with under 450,000 distinct CDR3 sequences, roughly 6.3% of them seen once. Sequences were derived from whole blood, sampled in connection with sensitization to the hapten diphenylcyclopropenone (DPC). All receptors come from a woman between 18 and 30 years old with alopecia areata. Some clones in this sample may be carry-over from other donors' samples. Both conserved end residues are part of each CDR3. Fields, in order: J gene, V gene, CDR3 length, CDR3 protein.

TRBJ2-3,TRBV25-1,15,CASRTGTGDLSPQYF
TRBJ1-5,TRBV19,15,CASSHGTGGNQPQHF
TRBJ1-1,TRBV6-5,17,CASSYSGTGGLNTEAFF
TRBJ1-1,TRBV3-1,14,CASSQPDRGAEAFF
TRBJ1-2,TRBV7-2,15,CASSLGGQQSFGYTF
TRBJ1-5,TRBV7-2,15,CASSLGRGGNQPQHF
TRBJ2-1,TRBV11-2,16,CASSSRRRSSYNEQFF
TRBJ1-3,TRBV12-5,16,CASGLDVGGRWNTIYF
TRBJ2-1,TRBV7-8,16,CASSPVAGGTYNEQFF
TRBJ2-3,TRBV6-4,15,CASSADASGTDTQYF
TRBJ2-3,TRBV6-4,15,CASSDEGGASDTQYF
TRBJ2-7,TRBV4-3,15,CASSHRQGSSYEQYF
TRBJ2-7,TRBV7-9,13,CASSYKDSGEQYF
TRBJ1-5,TRBV6-2/TRBV6-3,14,CASSQGQNNQPQHF
TRBJ1-5,TRBV4-3,17,CASSQEQVTAVGQPQHF
TRBJ2-2,TRBV20-1,14,CSARQGTGTGELFF
TRBJ1-1,TRBV2,13,CASSDMTQPEAFF
TRBJ1-5,TRBV20-1,14,CSATGTGGDQPQHF
TRBJ1-1,TRBV5-4,16,CASSLAGSYRATEAFF
TRBJ2-7,TRBV20-1,14,CSAREVGTEYEQYF
TRBJ2-5,TRBV18,12,CASSERKETQYF
TRBJ1-6,TRBV7-2,15,CASSLFDAVRGAAHF
TRBJ1-1,TRBV7-9,14,CASTPGQGGSEAFF
TRBJ1-2,TRBV29-1,16,CSAYGADRGIVYGYTF
TRBJ2-3,TRBV20-1,16,CSAAQLAGSITDTQYF
TRBJ1-1,TRBV4-2,13,CASSQEYSPEAFF
TRBJ1-3,TRBV2,14,CASSPDVAGNTIYF
TRBJ2-3,TRBV5-4,16,CASSLGRQGAGDTQYF
TRBJ2-7,TRBV20-1,17,CSARDIDPSARPYEQYF
TRBJ2-2,TRBV7-8,18,CASSSRLAGGPGTGELFF
TRBJ1-2,TRBV4-2,19,CASSQGWSPSKKANYGYTF
TRBJ2-7,TRBV7-9,14,CASSLDGGVYEQYF
TRBJ1-6,TRBV5-5,12,CASSLRESPLHF
TRBJ1-2,TRBV20-1,15,CSARDMAQHNYGYTF
TRBJ2-1,TRBV7-2,15,CASSQLSELGNEQFF
TRBJ1-1,TRBV12-3/TRBV12-4,14,CASSKAGVNTEAFF
TRBJ1-2,TRBV4-1,14,CASSQVGKRGGYTF
TRBJ2-1,TRBV4-1,20,CASSPLGLAGGPRAYNEQFF
TRBJ2-7,TRBV5-5,15,CASSLGKIDPYEQYF
TRBJ1-1,TRBV5-6,13,CASSPGSSTEAFF